The 28 T cell receptor beta chains below all came from one sample that was sequenced in a study of type 1 regulatory T cells. These TCRs are of unknown antigen specificity. MiXCR was run by TCRdb on the reads, yielding one entry per CDR3 protein. The repertoire has about 60,000 distinct CDR3 sequences, nearly 50% of them found once; the top ten carry more than 2%. The sequenced sample was cultured non-Tr1 T cells, either the whole culture or a sorted T cell fraction (not recorded which). The receptor set was obtained from a human donor in good health.

This clonotype has a handful of counts. V is TRBV2 and J is TRBJ2-3; tentatively, D is TRBD1 or TRBD2 (5 bases each). Trimming pared 5 bases from V and 1 base from J, leaving 16 bases between. CDR1 and CDR2 from the germline V gene are SNHLY and FYNNEI. The CDR3 loop spans 16 amino acids. The CDR3 spells CASSSGTQYRTDTQYF. In nucleotides, the CDR3 is TGTGCCAGCAGTTCCGGGACCCAATACCGCACAGATACGCAGTATTTT.

The V and J genes are TRBV12-3 or TRBV12-4 and TRBJ2-7; TRBD2 matches 11 bases. V shed 4 bases and J 3 bases; nucleotides not matched to a gene: 5. CDR3 size: 15 residues. The CDR3 coding sequence is TGTGCCAGCAGTTATCTAGCGGGGGGTAGCTACGAGCAGTACTTC. It encodes CASSYLAGGSYEQYF.

This chain connects TRBV15 to TRBJ2-1; 9 bases match TRBD1. J gave up 9 bases and V 0 bases, and 6 bases lay outside the gene matches. The CDR3 has 15 residues. Germline V gene sequence: CDR1 LNHNV, CDR2 YYDKDF (reference sequence). This chain's CDR3 is CATSRDFGQGFEQFF. The CDR3 bases are TGTGCCACCAGCAGAGATTTTGGACAGGGGTTTGAGCAGTTCTTC.

This sequence joins TRBV29-1 and TRBJ2-7; 7 bases line up with TRBD1. Germline V gene lookup returns CDR1 SQVTM and CDR2 ANQGSEA. With V trimmed by 7 bases and J by 6 bases, 12 bases remained unmatched. The CDR3 consists of 13 residues. The CDR3 reads CSAGTAIGFEQYF. The DNA for the CDR3 is TGCAGCGCTGGGACAGCGATAGGGTTCGAGCAGTACTTC.

The rearrangement joins TRBV7-6 to TRBJ2-1; tentatively, D is TRBD2 (5 bases). Germline lookup yields CDR1 SGHVS and CDR2 FNYEAQ. Trimming pared 3 bases from V and 3 bases from J, leaving 12 bases between. This CDR3 is built from 15 residues. The CDR3 DNA reads as TGTGCCAGCAGCTTTGAGGCGGGTCTCTACAATGAGCAGTTCTTC. Its protein product is CASSFEAGLYNEQFF.

In this sample, this clonotype turned up a few times. V and J are TRBV7-9 and TRBJ2-3; D tentatively reads TRBD1 or TRBD2 (5 bases each). The CDR3 loop spans 15 amino acids. Germline V gives CDR1 SEHNR, CDR2 FQNEAQ (reference sequence). V was shortened by 1 base and J by 3 bases, with 11 bases between the two germline ends. CDR3 coding DNA: TGTGCCAGCAGCTTAGAGGGGAGACCGACAGATACGCAGTATTTT. Its protein is CASSLEGRPTDTQYF.

This sequence joins TRBV28 and TRBJ2-1, with D perhaps matching TRBD2 (6 bases). The CDR3 runs 17 residues. From germline, CDR1 is MDHEN and CDR2 SYDVKM. V was clipped by 9 bases and J by 2 bases, with 23 bases between them. The chain's CDR3 is CASTRRGSGLAYNEQFF. In DNA, the CDR3 is TGTGCCAGTACCCGGAGGGGTAGCGGCTTGGCCTACAATGAGCAGTTCTTC.

This clonotype was recorded a few times. This chain connects TRBV6-5 to TRBJ2-2; 11 nucleotides align to TRBD2. CDR1 and CDR2 (germline): MNHEY, SVGAGI. With 6 bases clipped from V and 3 bases from J, the junction kept 6 bases outside the gene matches. This CDR3 is 16 amino acids long. The DNA of the CDR3 is TGTGCCAGCAGACCGCTAGCGGGGGGATACACCGGGGAGCTGTTTTTT. Translating gives CASRPLAGGYTGELFF.

The chain carries TRBV6-6 and TRBJ1-5; D gene uncertain. The CDR3 runs to 13 residues. Germline loops: CDR1 MNHNY, CDR2 SVGAGI (reference sequence). V was pared by 6 bases and J by 0 bases, with 6 bases between. The CDR3 coding sequence is TGTGCCAGCAGATTTCCTAGCAATCAGCCCCAGCATTTT. Amino acid sequence: CASRFPSNQPQHF.

This clonotype was seen only a few times. This chain uses TRBV2 with TRBJ2-5, with 8 bases fitting TRBD1. Germline CDR1 and CDR2: SNHLY and FYNNEI. V dropped 10 bases and J dropped 4; count of bases not matched to a gene: 5. The CDR3 loop spans 12 amino acids. The CDR3 DNA reads as TGTGCCACCCCAGGGGGCGGAGAGACCCAGTACTTC. It yields the protein CATPGGGETQYF. The entire variable domain, with the rest obtained from reference TRBV2 and TRBJ2-5, is as follows: EPEVTQTPSHQVTQMGQEVILRCVPISNHLYFYWYRQILGQKVEFLVSFYNNEISEKSEIFDDQFSVERPDGSNFTLKIRSTKLEDSAMYFCATPGGGETQYFGPGTRLLVL.

This clonotype was seen once. The chain employs TRBV3-1 and TRBJ1-2; possibly TRBD1 for D (6 bases). The length of the CDR3 is 14 residues. The germline V gene has CDR1 LGHDT and CDR2 YNNKEL (reference sequence). Trimming shortened V by 3 bases and J by 0 bases, and 8 bases separated the two germline ends. CDR3 residues: CASSQGTTNYGYTF. The CDR3 nucleotides are TGTGCCAGCAGCCAGGGGACAACTAACTATGGCTACACCTTC.

This clonotype was observed a handful of times. This chain uses TRBV10-1 with TRBJ1-2; 7 nucleotides match TRBD1. The V segment lost 5 bases and the J segment 5 bases; nucleotides outside the gene matches: 5. Germline CDR1 reads WNHNN; CDR2 reads SYGVQD (reference sequence). The CDR3 has 13 amino acids. The CDR3 is CASSPGQSYGYTF. In nucleotides, the CDR3 is TGCGCCAGCAGTCCGGGACAGTCTTATGGCTACACCTTC.

V gene TRBV28 combines with J gene TRBJ2-6, with no clear D. CDR1 is MDHEN and CDR2 is SYDVKM in the germline V gene. The CDR3 has 18 residues. The ends were cut back, 7 bases at V and 4 bases at J, with 23 bases in the middle. The CDR3 region has the DNA TGTGCCAGCAAAGAACAAGGGTCGCCGAGGCGGGGGGCCAACGTCCTGACTTTC. Translating it yields CASKEQGSPRRGANVLTF.

The chain links TRBV3-1 to TRBJ1-1; D may be TRBD1 (5 bases). CDR1 and CDR2 (germline): LGHDT, YNNKEL (reference sequence). V was cut by 4 bases and J by 4 bases, with 13 bases left in between. The length of the CDR3 is 14 residues. CDR3 in amino acids: CASSLRRGTTEAFF. In DNA form, the CDR3 reads TGTGCCAGCAGCCTAAGAAGGGGTACCACTGAAGCTTTCTTT.

The V gene is TRBV18, the J gene TRBJ1-2; D is possibly TRBD1 (5 bases). The CDR3 covers 16 residues. Germline CDR1 reads KGHSH; CDR2 reads LQKENI. Trimming cost V 3 bases and J 6 bases, with 20 bases left between them. CDR3 bases: TGTGCCAGCTCACCTGTCGGAGGGACCGGCTCGAATGGCTACACCTTC. Translating it yields CASSPVGGTGSNGYTF. The full variable domain, with the rest looked up from reference TRBV18 and TRBJ1-2, is NAGVMQNPRHLVRRRGQEARLRCSPMKGHSHVYWYRQLPEEGLKFMVYLQKENIIDESGMPKERFSAEFPKEGPSILRIQQVVRGDSAAYFCASSPVGGTGSNGYTFGSGTRLTVV.

This clonotype was seen only a few times. The chain links TRBV20-1 to TRBJ2-7; the D gene could be TRBD1 or TRBD2 (6 bases each). Germline V lookup: CDR1 DFQATT, CDR2 SNEGSKA (reference sequence). This CDR3 comprises 15 residues. V was clipped by 0 bases and J by 4 bases, with 16 bases between them. CDR3 nucleotides: TGCAGTGCTAGAGAAGCAAACGGGGGCCATTACGAGCAGTACTTC. This codes for CSAREANGGHYEQYF.

V is TRBV19 and J is TRBJ2-2; TRBD1 agrees at 8 bases. Germline V CDR1 and CDR2: LNHDA, SQIVND (reference sequence). V lost 5 bases and J lost 7; bases outside the gene matches: 15. The CDR3 totals 17 residues. The CDR3 nucleotides are TGTGCCAGTAGTCCGCAAGACAGGGGCGGGCAAGGCGGGGAGCTGTTTTTT. Translation gives CASSPQDRGGQGGELFF.

This chain connects TRBV2 to TRBJ1-1, with 8 bases aligning to TRBD1. J lost 6 bases, V lost 6 bases, and 6 bases had no gene match. The CDR3 spans 13 residues. CDR1 and CDR2 (germline): SNHLY, FYNNEI. CDR3 DNA sequence: TGTGCCAGCAGACAACAGGGGGTGTCTGAAGCTTTCTTT. Residues: CASRQQGVSEAFF.

The chain combines TRBV12-3 or TRBV12-4 with TRBJ2-1; unclear D gene. Trimming stripped 1 base from V and 0 bases from J, with 4 bases between. CDR3 size: 14 residues. The CDR3 nucleotides are TGTGCCAGCAGTTTAGAGGGCTCCTACAATGAGCAGTTCTTC. Amino acid sequence: CASSLEGSYNEQFF.

This sequence joins TRBV4-1 and TRBJ2-4, with 8 bases identical to TRBD2. The germline CDR1 and CDR2 sequences are MGHRA and YSYEKL. The CDR3 covers 16 residues. J gave up 9 bases and V 0 bases, and 10 bases lay outside the gene matches. The CDR3: CASSQDRTGGKGIQYF. CDR3 DNA: TGCGCCAGCAGCCAAGATCGAACGGGAGGGAAGGGCATTCAGTACTTC.

This clonotype was counted only a few times. V is TRBV12-3 or TRBV12-4 and J is TRBJ1-1; no reliable D call. V was cut by 5 bases and J by 4 bases, with 17 bases left in between. The CDR3 is made up of 15 amino acids. CDR3 loop: CASSPLSAARTEAFF. Here the CDR3 DNA reads TGTGCCAGCAGTCCCCTCTCGGCTGCGCGCACTGAAGCTTTCTTT.

This chain connects TRBV11-3 to TRBJ2-5; D remains unclear. This CDR3 has 12 residues. CDR1 is SGHNT, CDR2 YENEEA, per germline. The ends were cut back, 0 bases at V and 5 bases at J, with 4 bases in the middle. CDR3 sequence reads: CASSLDGETQYF. The DNA for the CDR3 is TGTGCCAGCAGCTTAGATGGGGAGACCCAGTACTTC.

This clonotype was seen a single time. The chain uses TRBV19 and TRBJ1-4; TRBD1 matches 8 bases. J lost 8 bases, V lost 6 bases, and 14 bases had no gene match. Germline lookup yields CDR1 LNHDA and CDR2 SQIVND (reference sequence). The CDR3 runs 16 residues. The CDR3 nucleotides are TGTGCCAGTAGCCTCCGGTGGGCAGGGGGCAAGGAAAAACTGTTTTTT. Amino acid sequence: CASSLRWAGGKEKLFF.

In this sample, this clonotype turned up a few times. V and J are TRBV12-3 or TRBV12-4 and TRBJ1-4; D not certain. The CDR3 totals 12 residues. Between the trimmed V and J ends, which lost 1 base and 8 bases, there was a span of 5 bases. The CDR3 reads CASSLGPEKLFF. CDR3 DNA sequence: TGTGCCAGCAGTTTAGGTCCCGAAAAACTGTTTTTT.

The chain employs TRBV10-2 and TRBJ1-3, with 7 bases that match TRBD1. Germline values: CDR1 WSHSY, CDR2 SAAADI. The ends lost 2 bases at V and 4 bases at J; junction bases unmatched: 2. This CDR3 is 14 amino acids long. The CDR3 here is CASSEPGQGNTIYF. The CDR3 DNA reads as TGCGCCAGCAGTGAGCCGGGACAGGGAAACACCATATATTTT.

The chain uses TRBV3-1 and TRBJ1-1, with D unclear. The CDR3 extends over 16 amino acids. Deletions cut 0 bases from V and 3 bases from J, with 14 bases between. CDR1 and CDR2 from the germline V gene are LGHDT and YNNKEL (reference sequence). Written as DNA, the CDR3 is TGTGCCAGCAGCCAAGAGAGCGGGGTAGGGCACACTGAAGCTTTCTTT. This codes for CASSQESGVGHTEAFF. Together with reference TRBV3-1 and TRBJ1-1, the CDR3 gives the full variable domain: DTAVSQTPKYLVTQMGNDKSIKCEQNLGHDTMYWYKQDSKKFLKIMFSYNNKELIINETVPNRFSPKSPDKAHLNLHINSLELGDSAVYFCASSQESGVGHTEAFFGQGTRLTVV.

The chain uses TRBV28 and TRBJ2-7; 10 bases line up with TRBD1. V trimming: 8 bases; J trimming: 5 bases; junction bases outside the gene matches: 12. Per germline, CDR1 MDHEN and CDR2 SYDVKM. This CDR3 is 15 amino acids long. The DNA for the CDR3 is TGTGCCAGCCCTCCCTCCGGGACAGGGGTCCACGAGCAGTACTTC. Amino acid sequence: CASPPSGTGVHEQYF.

V usage is TRBV19 and J usage is TRBJ1-2, with D maybe TRBD1 (5 bases). Trimming left V 3 bases short and J 0 bases short, with 23 bases between. Germline values: CDR1 LNHDA, CDR2 SQIVND (reference sequence). The CDR3 has 19 amino acids. CDR3 DNA: TGTGCCAGTAGTATCAACGGGGTGAGGGGATGGGAAACTAACTATGGCTACACCTTC. Translation: CASSINGVRGWETNYGYTF.